The clone carrying this T cell receptor (beta chain) was picked up a small number of times. This entry belongs to a study of T-cell memory formation after mild COVID-19. TCRdb ran MiXCR on the 5' RACE reads and lists one entry per CDR3 protein. This sample carries fewer than 350,000 distinct CDR3 sequences, approximately 8.4% of them seen once, and the ten largest clones take about 22%. Unmatched junction bases numbered 5, after V lost 7 bases and J lost 3 bases. The CDR3 length is 14 residues. Sequenced input: PBMCs or a T cell subset sorted from them (not recorded which). V and J are TRBV12-3 or TRBV12-4 and TRBJ2-2; 7 bases fit TRBD2. The source is a man between 18 and 35 years old who had mild COVID-19 (a few samples of this study predate the infection). Cell type and time point are not known. CDR3: CASKNRGDTGELFF. The CDR3 DNA is TGTGCCAGCAAAAACCGGGGGGACACCGGGGAGCTGTTTTTT.